Listed below are T cell receptor beta chains from one sample, sequenced in a study of STAT5B mutations in CD4+ large granular lymphocyte leukemia. Repertoires were generated with immunoSEQ multiplex PCR, while TCRdb's copy carries only in-frame clones and drops some. This sample yields some 51,000 clones, of which 80% to 85% are seen a single time; 0.3% to 0.45% belongs to the top ten. Input material: CD4+ T cells from blood buffy coats. These receptors all stem from a human donor in good health. Each CDR3 is given with its conserved first and last residue. The D gene is left open where the match is weak. A clone size is listed for some rows: how often the clone was seen (once, few, many), or a class if it is expanded.

clone_size: .; j_call: TRBJ2-2; v_call: TRBV19; d_call: .; cdr3_nt: TGTGCCAGTAGTATCCGGAGTCAGAACACCGGGGAGCTGTTTTTT; cdr3_aa: CASSIRSQNTGELFF
clone_size: few; j_call: TRBJ2-7; v_call: TRBV10-1; d_call: .; cdr3_nt: TGCGCCAGCAGTCGCCAGGGTTCCTACGAGCAGTACTTC; cdr3_aa: CASSRQGSYEQYF
clone_size: .; j_call: TRBJ2-5; v_call: TRBV15; d_call: TRBD2; cdr3_nt: TGTGCCACCAGCAGAGATTCCGGGGGGGGGTTGGAGACCCAGTACTTC; cdr3_aa: CATSRDSGGGLETQYF
clone_size: .; j_call: TRBJ2-3; v_call: TRBV4-2; d_call: TRBD2; cdr3_nt: TGTGCCAGCAGCCAAGAGGGGAGGGCTAGCGGGAGTTCAGATACGCAGTATTTT; cdr3_aa: CASSQEGRASGSSDTQYF
clone_size: few; j_call: TRBJ1-1; v_call: TRBV19; d_call: .; cdr3_nt: TGTGCCAGTAGTTATGACAGCTACACTGAAGCTTTCTTT; cdr3_aa: CASSYDSYTEAFF
clone_size: .; j_call: TRBJ1-1; v_call: TRBV30; d_call: .; cdr3_nt: TGTGCCTGGAGCACACAAAAAATTAACACTGAAGCTTTCTTT; cdr3_aa: CAWSTQKINTEAFF
clone_size: .; j_call: TRBJ1-5; v_call: TRBV7-9; d_call: .; cdr3_nt: TGTGCCAGCAGCTTAGATGGGTATAGCAATCAGCCCCAGCATTTT; cdr3_aa: CASSLDGYSNQPQHF
clone_size: .; j_call: TRBJ2-3; v_call: TRBV11-3; d_call: .; cdr3_nt: TGTGCCAGCAGCTTAACAGGCGTGACAGATACGCAGTATTTT; cdr3_aa: CASSLTGVTDTQYF
clone_size: .; j_call: TRBJ2-6; v_call: TRBV13; d_call: .; cdr3_nt: TGTGCCAGCAGCCACAGGACTGGCTCTGGGGCCAACGTCCTGACTTTC; cdr3_aa: CASSHRTGSGANVLTF
clone_size: .; j_call: TRBJ2-3; v_call: TRBV10-3; d_call: .; cdr3_nt: TGTGCCATCAGCCTAGAGGATACGCAGTATTTT; cdr3_aa: CAISLEDTQYF
clone_size: .; j_call: TRBJ2-3; v_call: TRBV11-2; d_call: .; cdr3_nt: TGTGCCAGCAGCTTTTTCGGGGCAGATACGCAGTATTTT; cdr3_aa: CASSFFGADTQYF
clone_size: .; j_call: TRBJ2-7; v_call: TRBV2; d_call: .; cdr3_nt: TGTGCCAGCAGCGAAGGGTACAGGGCCTACGAGCAGTACTTC; cdr3_aa: CASSEGYRAYEQYF
clone_size: .; j_call: TRBJ1-6; v_call: TRBV6-6; d_call: .; cdr3_nt: TGTGCCAGCAGTTACGAAAGCTCCTATAATTCACCCCTCCACTTT; cdr3_aa: CASSYESSYNSPLHF
clone_size: once; j_call: TRBJ2-6; v_call: TRBV6-5; d_call: .; cdr3_nt: TGTGCCAGCATAGGAAGTCGCTCTGGGGCCAACGTCCTGACTTTC; cdr3_aa: CASIGSRSGANVLTF
clone_size: .; j_call: TRBJ2-3; v_call: TRBV15; d_call: TRBD2; cdr3_nt: TGTGCCACCAGCAGAGAACAGCGGGGGGCCGGTGATACGCAGTATTTT; cdr3_aa: CATSREQRGAGDTQYF
clone_size: .; j_call: TRBJ1-1; v_call: TRBV5-1; d_call: TRBD1; cdr3_nt: TGCGCCAGCAGCAACCAGGGGGCGGATGAAGCTTTCTTT; cdr3_aa: CASSNQGADEAFF
clone_size: .; j_call: TRBJ1-2; v_call: TRBV9; d_call: .; cdr3_nt: TGTGCCAGCAGCGTAGCGGGGCAGAACTATGGCTACACCTTC; cdr3_aa: CASSVAGQNYGYTF
clone_size: .; j_call: TRBJ2-1; v_call: TRBV30; d_call: .; cdr3_nt: TGTGCCTGGAGCGATACAGGGAGAACGAATGAGCAGTTCTTC; cdr3_aa: CAWSDTGRTNEQFF
clone_size: .; j_call: TRBJ1-2; v_call: TRBV30; d_call: .; cdr3_nt: TGTGCCTGGAGTGCCCGACGGGGAGCTAACTATGGCTACACCTTC; cdr3_aa: CAWSARRGANYGYTF
clone_size: few; j_call: TRBJ1-2; v_call: TRBV2; d_call: .; cdr3_nt: TGTGCCAGCAGCGCGGATCTGGACTATGGCTACACCTTC; cdr3_aa: CASSADLDYGYTF
clone_size: once; j_call: TRBJ2-7; v_call: TRBV6-1; d_call: .; cdr3_nt: TGTGCCAGCAGTGAAAGGGCGTACGAGCAGTACTTC; cdr3_aa: CASSERAYEQYF
clone_size: .; j_call: TRBJ1-5; v_call: TRBV19; d_call: .; cdr3_nt: TGTGCCAGTAGGAGGTGGGAGAATCAGCCCCAGCATTTT; cdr3_aa: CASRRWENQPQHF
clone_size: .; j_call: TRBJ2-1; v_call: TRBV4-1; d_call: .; cdr3_nt: TGCGCCAGCAGCCAACTAACCGGGACTTTCCTTAATGAGCAGTTCTTC; cdr3_aa: CASSQLTGTFLNEQFF
clone_size: few; j_call: TRBJ1-2; v_call: TRBV7-3; d_call: .; cdr3_nt: TGTGCCAGCAGCTTAACGGCGGGGGGATTAGGCTACACCTTC; cdr3_aa: CASSLTAGGLGYTF
clone_size: few; j_call: TRBJ1-5; v_call: TRBV19; d_call: .; cdr3_nt: TGTGCCAGTAGTATAGTCTTCAGGCCTCAGCCCCAGCATTTT; cdr3_aa: CASSIVFRPQPQHF
clone_size: .; j_call: TRBJ1-1; v_call: TRBV11-2; d_call: TRBD1; cdr3_nt: TGTGCCAGCAGCTCACGAGTTGACAGGGGTCCCACTGAAGCTTTCTTT; cdr3_aa: CASSSRVDRGPTEAFF
clone_size: .; j_call: TRBJ2-7; v_call: TRBV30; d_call: .; cdr3_nt: TGTGCCTGGAGTGTCCTCAGCACCCTCCAGAACTACGAGCAGTACTTC; cdr3_aa: CAWSVLSTLQNYEQYF
clone_size: .; j_call: TRBJ2-1; v_call: TRBV5-1; d_call: .; cdr3_nt: TGCGCCAGCAGCTCCCGGGACGGAACATACAATGAGCAGTTCTTC; cdr3_aa: CASSSRDGTYNEQFF
clone_size: .; j_call: TRBJ2-7; v_call: TRBV12-5; d_call: .; cdr3_nt: TGTGCTAGTGGTACCAAGGACCGGGACTTAGGGGCCGCCTACGAGCAGTACTTC; cdr3_aa: CASGTKDRDLGAAYEQYF
clone_size: .; j_call: TRBJ1-3; v_call: TRBV21-1; d_call: .; cdr3_nt: TGTGCCAGCAGCAACCCGACCAATCCCTCTGGAAACACCATATATTTT; cdr3_aa: CASSNPTNPSGNTIYF
clone_size: .; j_call: TRBJ1-3; v_call: TRBV2; d_call: TRBD1; cdr3_nt: TGTGCCAGCAGTACAGGGGTCTCTGGAAACACCATATATTTT; cdr3_aa: CASSTGVSGNTIYF
clone_size: .; j_call: TRBJ1-2; v_call: TRBV6-1; d_call: .; cdr3_nt: TGTGCCAGCAGTGTGATAAGGGAGAATATTGGCTACACCTTC; cdr3_aa: CASSVIRENIGYTF
clone_size: .; j_call: TRBJ1-4; v_call: TRBV25-1; d_call: TRBD1; cdr3_nt: TGTGCCAGCAGAGAGGGGGCGACTAATGAAAAACTGTTTTTT; cdr3_aa: CASREGATNEKLFF
clone_size: once; j_call: TRBJ2-2; v_call: TRBV4-1; d_call: TRBD2; cdr3_nt: TGCGCCAGCAGCCAAGCGGATAGGCTAGCGGGGGGCCGGGGCGGGGAGCTGTTTTTT; cdr3_aa: CASSQADRLAGGRGGELFF
clone_size: .; j_call: TRBJ2-1; v_call: TRBV4-1; d_call: .; cdr3_nt: TGCGCCAGCAGCCAGGAGGGGAGCCCTAAGTTCTTC; cdr3_aa: CASSQEGSPKFF
clone_size: .; j_call: TRBJ2-3; v_call: TRBV14; d_call: .; cdr3_nt: TGTGCCAGCAGCCAAGACCACCCCCGGCCCACAGATACGCAGTATTTT; cdr3_aa: CASSQDHPRPTDTQYF
clone_size: .; j_call: TRBJ2-1; v_call: TRBV6-6; d_call: TRBD2; cdr3_nt: TGTGCCAGCAGTCCGACTAGCTACCGGAAGAACGATGAGCAGTTCTTC; cdr3_aa: CASSPTSYRKNDEQFF
clone_size: .; j_call: TRBJ2-2; v_call: TRBV9; d_call: TRBD1; cdr3_nt: TGTGCCAGCAGCGTAGGGGGACAGGGGGCCGGGGAGCTGTTTTTT; cdr3_aa: CASSVGGQGAGELFF
clone_size: .; j_call: TRBJ1-2; v_call: TRBV2; d_call: .; cdr3_nt: TGTGCCAGCACTCGGTCAGGGATTCAAGAAGGCTACACCTTC; cdr3_aa: CASTRSGIQEGYTF
clone_size: .; j_call: TRBJ2-7; v_call: TRBV27; d_call: .; cdr3_nt: TGTGCCAGCAGTTTATCATCTAGCAGGTACGAGCAGTACTTC; cdr3_aa: CASSLSSSRYEQYF
clone_size: .; j_call: TRBJ2-5; v_call: TRBV4-1; d_call: .; cdr3_nt: TGCGCCTTTTCCCGCGGGCCCCAAGAGACCCAGTACTTC; cdr3_aa: CAFSRGPQETQYF
clone_size: .; j_call: TRBJ2-4; v_call: TRBV7-9; d_call: .; cdr3_nt: TGTGCCAGCAGCCAAACGGGACGTGGAAACATTCAGTACTTC; cdr3_aa: CASSQTGRGNIQYF
clone_size: .; j_call: TRBJ2-5; v_call: TRBV7-3; d_call: TRBD2; cdr3_nt: TGTGCCAGCAGCAGACTAGCGGAAGAGACCCAGTACTTC; cdr3_aa: CASSRLAEETQYF
clone_size: .; j_call: TRBJ1-4; v_call: TRBV5-8; d_call: .; cdr3_nt: TGTGCCAGCAGGGGCACCTCGGGCGAAAAACTGTTTTTT; cdr3_aa: CASRGTSGEKLFF
clone_size: .; j_call: TRBJ1-2; v_call: TRBV7-9; d_call: .; cdr3_nt: TGTGCCAGCAGCTCACAGGAGGGCGGCTACACCTTC; cdr3_aa: CASSSQEGGYTF
clone_size: few; j_call: TRBJ2-2; v_call: TRBV18; d_call: TRBD1; cdr3_nt: TGTGCCAGCTCCGTGACAGGGGTGGACACCGGGGAGCTGTTTTTT; cdr3_aa: CASSVTGVDTGELFF
clone_size: .; j_call: TRBJ2-1; v_call: TRBV5-5; d_call: TRBD2; cdr3_nt: TGTGCCAGCAGCTTGGCTAGCGGGAGGGCTAATGAGCAGTTCTTC; cdr3_aa: CASSLASGRANEQFF
clone_size: once; j_call: TRBJ1-5; v_call: TRBV25-1; d_call: .; cdr3_nt: TGTGCCAGCAGTGGGGGGGATGTTAGCAATCAGCCCCAGCATTTT; cdr3_aa: CASSGGDVSNQPQHF
clone_size: .; j_call: TRBJ2-2; v_call: TRBV5-1; d_call: .; cdr3_nt: TGCGCCAGCAGCTTGGTTTCAGGGCGGAACACCGGGGAGCTGTTTTTT; cdr3_aa: CASSLVSGRNTGELFF
clone_size: .; j_call: TRBJ2-1; v_call: TRBV6-1; d_call: TRBD1; cdr3_nt: TGTGCCAGCAGCCCCGACAGGGGTCCGTTCAATGAGCAGTTCTTC; cdr3_aa: CASSPDRGPFNEQFF
clone_size: .; j_call: TRBJ1-5; v_call: TRBV15; d_call: .; cdr3_nt: TGTGCCACCAGCAGAAAATCCGTCCAGCGGAGCAATCAGCCCCAGCATTTT; cdr3_aa: CATSRKSVQRSNQPQHF
clone_size: .; j_call: TRBJ1-1; v_call: TRBV6-5; d_call: .; cdr3_nt: TGTGCCAGCAGTGACGACATGGGGGTTGAAGCTTTCTTT; cdr3_aa: CASSDDMGVEAFF
clone_size: .; j_call: TRBJ1-1; v_call: TRBV7-9; d_call: TRBD1; cdr3_nt: TGTGCCAGCAGCTTAGGATGGGCAGGGGGCACTGAAGCTTTCTTT; cdr3_aa: CASSLGWAGGTEAFF
clone_size: .; j_call: TRBJ2-1; v_call: TRBV10-2; d_call: TRBD2; cdr3_nt: TGCGCCAGCAAACCGGGACTAGCGGAAGGAGTGCAGTTCTTC; cdr3_aa: CASKPGLAEGVQFF
clone_size: .; j_call: TRBJ1-5; v_call: TRBV4-1; d_call: .; cdr3_nt: TGCGCCAGCAGCCAAGATGGGGGGGAGCCCCAGCATTTT; cdr3_aa: CASSQDGGEPQHF